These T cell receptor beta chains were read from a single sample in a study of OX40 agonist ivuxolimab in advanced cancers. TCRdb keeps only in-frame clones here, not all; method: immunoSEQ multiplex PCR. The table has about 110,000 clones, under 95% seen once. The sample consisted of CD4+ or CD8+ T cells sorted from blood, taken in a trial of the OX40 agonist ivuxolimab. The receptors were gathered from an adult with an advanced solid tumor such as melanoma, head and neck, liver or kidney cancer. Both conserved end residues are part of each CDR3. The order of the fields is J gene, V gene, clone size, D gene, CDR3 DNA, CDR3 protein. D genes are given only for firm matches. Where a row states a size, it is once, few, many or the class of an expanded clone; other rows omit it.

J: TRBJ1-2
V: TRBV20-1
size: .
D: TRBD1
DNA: TGCAGTGCTAGGACAGGGAATGGCTACACCTTC
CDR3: CSARTGNGYTF

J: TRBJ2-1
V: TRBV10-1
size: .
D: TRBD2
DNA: TGCGCCAGCAGTGTCGGACTAGCGTTCAGCTCCTACAATGAGCAGTTCTTC
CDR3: CASSVGLAFSSYNEQFF

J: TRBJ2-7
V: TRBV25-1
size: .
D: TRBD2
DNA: TGTGCCAGCAGTCGGGGGGACGACTACGAGCAGTACTTC
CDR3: CASSRGDDYEQYF

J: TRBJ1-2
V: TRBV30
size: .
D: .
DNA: TGTGCCTGGAGTGGGTTGGGCAGGGAGTATGGCTACACCTTC
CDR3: CAWSGLGREYGYTF

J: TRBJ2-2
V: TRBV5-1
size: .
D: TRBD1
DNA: TGCGCCAGCACACTACAGGGGCCGACGAACACCGGGGAGCTGTTTTTT
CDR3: CASTLQGPTNTGELFF

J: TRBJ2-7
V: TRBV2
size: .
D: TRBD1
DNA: TGTGCCAGCAGTGGGACAGGGTCAGCGGACCCTATATCCTACGAGCAGTACTTC
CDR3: CASSGTGSADPISYEQYF

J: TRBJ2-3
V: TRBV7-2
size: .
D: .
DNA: TGTGCCAGCAGCTCTAATCCAGGGATCACAGATACGCAGTATTTT
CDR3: CASSSNPGITDTQYF

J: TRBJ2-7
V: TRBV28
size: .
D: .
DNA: TGTGCCAGCAGTTCCTCTAACCTGTACGAGCAGTACTTC
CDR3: CASSSSNLYEQYF

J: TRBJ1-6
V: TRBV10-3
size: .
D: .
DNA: TGTGCCATCAGGGAAACGGGACTTCGATCACCCCTCCACTTT
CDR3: CAIRETGLRSPLHF

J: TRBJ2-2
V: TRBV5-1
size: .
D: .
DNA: TGCGCCAGCAGCTATGGGGCAGGGCACACCGGGGAGCTGTTTTTT
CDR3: CASSYGAGHTGELFF

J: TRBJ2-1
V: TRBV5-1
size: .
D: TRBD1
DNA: TGCGCCAGCACCATCCTCGGGACAGGGGACTACAATGAGCAGTTCTTC
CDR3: CASTILGTGDYNEQFF

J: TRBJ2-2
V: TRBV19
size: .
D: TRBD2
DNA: TGTGCCAGTAGTATACCTAGCGGGAGGGGTACCGGGGAGCTGTTTTTT
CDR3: CASSIPSGRGTGELFF

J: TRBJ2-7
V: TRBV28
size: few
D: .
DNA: TGTGCCAGCAGTTTTAGGGGTACGTCCTACGAGCAGTACTTC
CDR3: CASSFRGTSYEQYF

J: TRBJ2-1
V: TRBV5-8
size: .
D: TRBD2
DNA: TGTGCCAGCAGCCTAGCGGGAGCGTCCTACAATGAGCAGTTCTTC
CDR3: CASSLAGASYNEQFF

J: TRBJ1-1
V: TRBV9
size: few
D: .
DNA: TGTGCCAGCAGCGTAGGGGTAGGGGAGTACACTGAAGCTTTCTTT
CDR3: CASSVGVGEYTEAFF

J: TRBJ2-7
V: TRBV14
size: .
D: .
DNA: TGTGCCAGCAGCCCTACAGGGTTCCTATACGAGCAGTACTTC
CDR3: CASSPTGFLYEQYF

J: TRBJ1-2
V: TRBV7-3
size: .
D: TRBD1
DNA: TGTGCCAGCAGCTTATCGGGACAGGGTTTGGACTATGGCTACACCTTC
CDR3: CASSLSGQGLDYGYTF

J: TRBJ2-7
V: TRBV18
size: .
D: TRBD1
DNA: TGTGCCAGCTCACCGAGACAGGGCTACGAGCAGTACTTC
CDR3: CASSPRQGYEQYF

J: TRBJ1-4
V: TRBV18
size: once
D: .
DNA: TGTGCCACCTCTGAGTTTCCGGGGGCTGAAAAACTGTTTTTT
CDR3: CATSEFPGAEKLFF

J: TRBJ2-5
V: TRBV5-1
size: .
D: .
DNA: TGCGCCAGCAGCCCAATGGACCCCTCGGGGACCCAGTACTTC
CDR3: CASSPMDPSGTQYF

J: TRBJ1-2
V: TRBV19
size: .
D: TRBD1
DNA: TGTGCCAGTAGTGTGGGGACAGGGGGCTATGGCTACACCTTC
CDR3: CASSVGTGGYGYTF

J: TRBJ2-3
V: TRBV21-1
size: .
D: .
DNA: TGTGCCAGCAGCAAAGAACCCCGACTAGCGGGAGAACCCACAGATACGCAGTATTTT
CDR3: CASSKEPRLAGEPTDTQYF

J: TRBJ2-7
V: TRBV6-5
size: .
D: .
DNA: TGTGCCAGCAGTCCCCGCGACTACGAGCAGTACTTC
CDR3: CASSPRDYEQYF

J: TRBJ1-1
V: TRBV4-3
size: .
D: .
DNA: TGCGCCAGCAGCCAAGCTTTTTGGGGGGTGGGGAACACTGAAGCTTTCTTT
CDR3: CASSQAFWGVGNTEAFF

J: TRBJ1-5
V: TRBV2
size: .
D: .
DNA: TGTGCCAGCACTAACTACCGATACGGAGGTGAGCCCCAGCATTTT
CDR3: CASTNYRYGGEPQHF

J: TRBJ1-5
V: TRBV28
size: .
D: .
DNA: TGTGCCAGCAGTTTATTATCTAACAGGGATAATCAGCCCCAGCATTTT
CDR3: CASSLLSNRDNQPQHF

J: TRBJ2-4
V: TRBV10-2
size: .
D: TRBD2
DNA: TGCGCCAGTCAGATGGAGACTAGCGGGAGAGGAGAAAACATTCAGTACTTC
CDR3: CASQMETSGRGENIQYF

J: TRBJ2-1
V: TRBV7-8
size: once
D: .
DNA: TGTGCCAGCAGCTCGCGAGTCGGAACCTTAAGCCAGGGCGATGAGCAGTTCTTC
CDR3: CASSSRVGTLSQGDEQFF

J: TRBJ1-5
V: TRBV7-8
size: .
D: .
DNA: TGTGCCAGCAGCACTTCTAACCGCAATCAGCCCCAGCATTTT
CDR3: CASSTSNRNQPQHF

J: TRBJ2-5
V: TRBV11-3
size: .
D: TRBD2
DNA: TGTGCCAGCAGCTTAGGGGGGACTAGCGGGAGTTTTGAGACCCAGTACTTC
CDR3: CASSLGGTSGSFETQYF

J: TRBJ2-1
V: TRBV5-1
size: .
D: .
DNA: TGCGCCAGCAGTGTCCAACGAGGCAATGAGCAGTTCTTC
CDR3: CASSVQRGNEQFF

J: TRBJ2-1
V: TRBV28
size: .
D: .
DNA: TGTGCCAGCAGTCTCCAGGGGAATGAGCAGTTCTTC
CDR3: CASSLQGNEQFF

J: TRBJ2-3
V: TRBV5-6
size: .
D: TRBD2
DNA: TGTGCCAGCAGCTTGGCGCGGGGACTAGGGACAGATACGCAGTATTTT
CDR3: CASSLARGLGTDTQYF

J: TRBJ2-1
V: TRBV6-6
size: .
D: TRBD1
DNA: TGTGCCAGCAGTTACTCTCCGGACAGGGGATACAATGAGCAGTTCTTC
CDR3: CASSYSPDRGYNEQFF

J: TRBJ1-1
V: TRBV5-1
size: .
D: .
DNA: TGCGCCAGCAGCTCCAACCCTTCAATGAACACTGAAGCTTTCTTT
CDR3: CASSSNPSMNTEAFF

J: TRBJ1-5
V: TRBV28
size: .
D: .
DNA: TGTGCCAGCAGCGTATCGGCAGGGTCAAATCAGCCCCAGCATTTT
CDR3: CASSVSAGSNQPQHF

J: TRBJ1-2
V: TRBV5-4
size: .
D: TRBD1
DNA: TGTGCCAGCAGCTTGGACAGGGGGCGAAACTATGGCTACACCTTC
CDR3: CASSLDRGRNYGYTF

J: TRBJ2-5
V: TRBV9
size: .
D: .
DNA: TGTGCCAGCAGCGTAATGGCAGAAGAGACCCAGTACTTC
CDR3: CASSVMAEETQYF

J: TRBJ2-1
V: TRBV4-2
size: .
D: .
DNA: TGTGCCAGCAGCCAAGTCCCGGACTACTCTAATGAGCAGTTCTTC
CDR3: CASSQVPDYSNEQFF

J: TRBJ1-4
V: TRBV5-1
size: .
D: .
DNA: TGCGCCAGCAGCTATATCGGGGGCACGAATGAAAAACTGTTTTTT
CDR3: CASSYIGGTNEKLFF

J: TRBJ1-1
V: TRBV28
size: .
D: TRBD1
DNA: TGTGCCAGCAGCTCTCTCAGGGGGTTGGCTTTCTTT
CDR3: CASSSLRGLAFF

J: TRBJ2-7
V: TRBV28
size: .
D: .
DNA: TGTGCCAGCAGTCCCCAGGGTAACGGGAACATACCTCGGGAGCAGTACTTC
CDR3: CASSPQGNGNIPREQYF

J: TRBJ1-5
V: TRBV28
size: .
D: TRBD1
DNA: TGTGCCAGCAGTCCTCCGGACAGGGGTTATCAGCCCCAGCATTTT
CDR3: CASSPPDRGYQPQHF

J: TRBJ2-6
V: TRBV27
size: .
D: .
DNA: TGTGCCAGCAGTTTATACCCGCCCGGGAAATCTGGGGCCAACGTCCTGACTTTC
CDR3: CASSLYPPGKSGANVLTF

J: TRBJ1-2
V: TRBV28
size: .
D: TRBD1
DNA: TGTGCCAGCAGTCCCGGGACAGCTAACTATGGCTACACCTTC
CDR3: CASSPGTANYGYTF

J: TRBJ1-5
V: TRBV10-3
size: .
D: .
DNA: TGTGCCATCAGTGCAACCGGGAGCCCTATAGGAGGCAATCAGCCCCAGCATTTT
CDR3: CAISATGSPIGGNQPQHF